The rows below give T cell receptor beta chains drawn from one sample of a study of blood T cell repertoires in COVID-19. Sequenced by immunoSEQ multiplex PCR; TCRdb stores in-frame clones only, minus some. The table includes around 55,000 clones, roughly 90% detected once. Sequenced: peripheral blood. The origin of the receptors is a man aged 55 to 70 with active COVID-19. The CDR3 runs from the conserved cysteine through the conserved F or W. D genes are given only for firm matches. Size is stated for part of the rows, as once, few or many counts, or as a class when the clone is expanded.

TRBJ2-1	once	TRBV6-5	TRBD1	CASRYSSGQGDNEQFF	TGTGCCAGCAGGTACTCATCGGGACAGGGAGACAATGAGCAGTTCTTC
TRBJ2-7	.	TRBV18	.	CASSPQGPFGEQYF	TGTGCCAGCTCACCCCAGGGGCCCTTCGGCGAGCAGTACTTC
TRBJ2-7	.	TRBV21-1	.	CASSKYGTWTGHSSYEQYF	TGTGCCAGCAGCAAATATGGAACTTGGACAGGACATAGCTCCTACGAGCAGTACTTC
TRBJ2-1	.	TRBV7-8	TRBD2	CASSSQGLAGDEQFF	TGTGCCAGCAGCTCCCAGGGACTAGCGGGAGATGAGCAGTTCTTC
TRBJ2-1	.	TRBV2	.	CASRGTDSYNEQFF	TGTGCCAGCCGAGGGACTGATTCCTACAATGAGCAGTTCTTC
TRBJ2-1	.	TRBV2	TRBD2	CASRGRTSGSGEQFF	TGTGCCAGCCGAGGGAGGACTAGCGGGAGTGGTGAGCAGTTCTTC
TRBJ1-1	.	TRBV4-2	.	CASSQERGGHSATEAFF	TGTGCCAGCAGCCAAGAGAGGGGGGGCCACTCGGCCACTGAAGCTTTCTTT
TRBJ1-4	once	TRBV30	TRBD1	CAWRGQGLGQLFF	TGTGCCTGGAGGGGACAGGGGCTCGGGCAACTGTTTTTT
TRBJ2-7	.	TRBV5-1	.	CASSLSLLRRGEQYF	TGCGCCAGCAGCTTATCCTTATTGAGAAGGGGGGAGCAGTACTTC
TRBJ2-3	.	TRBV6-4	.	CASSERDIPSTDTQYF	TGTGCCAGCAGTGAGAGGGACATCCCTAGCACAGATACGCAGTATTTT
TRBJ2-1	.	TRBV7-8	.	CASSKTRAEQFF	TGTGCCAGCAGCAAGACACGAGCTGAGCAGTTCTTC
TRBJ2-2	.	TRBV5-4	.	CASSPTANTGELFF	TGTGCCAGCAGCCCCACAGCGAACACCGGGGAGCTGTTTTTT
TRBJ2-4	.	TRBV6-4	TRBD1	CASSAQGGHIQYF	TGTGCCAGCAGTGCACAGGGGGGTCACATTCAGTACTTC
TRBJ2-7	few	TRBV7-6	TRBD2	CASSPSGKREGLHEQYF	TGTGCCAGCAGCCCTAGCGGCAAGCGGGAGGGCCTCCACGAGCAGTACTTC
TRBJ1-5	.	TRBV6-5	TRBD1	CASSLGGANQPQHF	TGTGCCAGCAGTTTAGGGGGCGCGAATCAGCCCCAGCATTTT
TRBJ2-7	.	TRBV18	TRBD2	CASSLTSGRGEQYF	TGTGCCAGCTCACTGACTAGCGGGAGGGGCGAGCAGTACTTC
TRBJ2-5	.	TRBV18	.	CASSPLEDAGETQYF	TGTGCCAGCTCACCACTTGAGGATGCGGGGGAGACCCAGTACTTC
TRBJ2-7	.	TRBV19	.	CASSIADSSYEQYF	TGTGCCAGTAGTATAGCGGACAGCTCCTACGAGCAGTACTTC
TRBJ2-3	.	TRBV4-1	.	CASSLEAAPGTDTQYF	TGCGCCAGCAGCCTCGAGGCGGCGCCAGGCACAGATACGCAGTATTTT
TRBJ1-6	once	TRBV7-9	.	CASSPQGQDNSPLHF	TGTGCCAGCAGCCCCCAGGGGCAGGACAATTCACCCCTCCACTTT
TRBJ1-1	.	TRBV10-3	TRBD1	CAISELRQGMNTEAFF	TGTGCCATCAGTGAGTTGAGACAGGGGATGAACACTGAAGCTTTCTTT
TRBJ1-4	.	TRBV29-1	TRBD1	CSVSGQDLPNEKLFF	TGCAGCGTGAGTGGACAGGACCTACCAAATGAAAAACTGTTTTTT
TRBJ1-6	.	TRBV6-5	.	CASSFDRLNSPLHF	TGTGCCAGCAGTTTCGACAGGCTTAATTCACCCCTCCACTTT
TRBJ2-7	.	TRBV2	TRBD2	CASSGGGFTYEQYF	TGTGCCAGCAGCGGGGGGGGTTTCACCTACGAGCAGTACTTC
TRBJ2-6	.	TRBV7-3	.	CASSLSSGANVLTF	TGTGCCAGCAGCTTGAGCTCTGGGGCCAACGTCCTGACTTTC
TRBJ2-3	.	TRBV4-1	.	CASSHRLVPDTQYF	TGCGCCAGCAGCCACAGACTAGTTCCAGATACGCAGTATTTT
TRBJ2-7	.	TRBV2	.	CASRDWATSYEQYF	TGTGCCAGCAGGGACTGGGCTACCTCCTACGAGCAGTACTTC
TRBJ1-2	once	TRBV25-1	TRBD1	CASSDLQGIYGYTF	TGTGCCAGCAGTGATCTACAGGGGATTTATGGCTACACCTTC
TRBJ2-7	.	TRBV30	.	CAWSVQGGYEQYF	TGTGCCTGGAGTGTACAGGGCGGCTACGAGCAGTACTTC
TRBJ2-7	.	TRBV2	TRBD2	CASSRTSGRGENEQYF	TGTGCCAGCAGTAGGACTAGCGGGAGGGGGGAAAACGAGCAGTACTTC
TRBJ2-3	.	TRBV4-2	.	CASSQDSSGPSTDTQYF	TGTGCCAGCAGCCAAGATTCAAGCGGCCCATCCACAGATACGCAGTATTTT
TRBJ2-7	few	TRBV14	TRBD1	CASSSDRASIYEQYF	TGTGCCAGCAGTTCGGACAGGGCCTCAATCTACGAGCAGTACTTC
TRBJ2-2	.	TRBV3-1/TRBV3-2	.	CASSQVGGTVRTGELFF	TGTGCCAGCAGCCAGGTCGGGGGTACGGTTCGCACCGGGGAGCTGTTTTTT
TRBJ1-1	.	TRBV10-1	.	CASSESMNTEAFF	TGCGCCAGCAGTGAAAGCATGAACACTGAAGCTTTCTTT
TRBJ2-1	.	TRBV25-1	TRBD2	CASSDGVAGAYNEQFF	TGTGCCAGCAGTGACGGTGTGGCGGGAGCCTACAATGAGCAGTTCTTC
TRBJ1-1	.	TRBV28	.	CASSLYRAGGTEAFF	TGTGCCAGCAGTTTGTACAGGGCGGGGGGCACTGAAGCTTTCTTT
TRBJ2-2	.	TRBV3-1/TRBV3-2	TRBD2	CASSQVTSGSTGELFF	TGTGCCAGCAGCCAAGTTACTAGCGGGAGCACCGGGGAGCTGTTTTTT
TRBJ2-1	.	TRBV15	.	CTTTSSFRDTLRNEQFF	TGTACCACCACCAGCAGTTTCAGGGACACTCTGAGGAATGAGCAGTTCTTC
TRBJ2-5	.	TRBV7-3	.	CASSLQSGETQYF	TGTGCCAGCAGCTTACAATCGGGAGAGACCCAGTACTTC
TRBJ2-5	.	TRBV5-8	TRBD2	CASSLMAGGGETQYF	TGTGCCAGCAGCTTGATGGCGGGAGGAGGAGAGACCCAGTACTTC
TRBJ2-4	.	TRBV4-2	TRBD1	CASSPDRTGDAIQYF	TGTGCCAGCAGCCCAGATAGGACAGGGGATGCCATTCAGTACTTC
TRBJ1-5	.	TRBV5-1	TRBD1	CASTPTGGVNQPQHF	TGCGCCAGCACCCCGACAGGGGGCGTTAATCAGCCCCAGCATTTT
TRBJ2-5	.	TRBV6-1	TRBD1	CASSVRVRQGRYETQYF	TGTGCCAGCAGTGTTAGGGTTAGACAGGGGAGGTACGAGACCCAGTACTTC
TRBJ1-5	.	TRBV7-2	TRBD1	CASSFQGATGQPQHF	TGTGCCAGCAGCTTCCAGGGGGCTACGGGCCAGCCCCAGCATTTT
TRBJ1-2	.	TRBV28	TRBD1	CASSLNVGTGFGYTF	TGTGCCAGCAGTTTAAATGTCGGGACAGGGTTCGGCTACACCTTC
TRBJ2-2	few	TRBV5-1	TRBD2	CASSLAGAGVNTGELFF	TGCGCCAGCAGCTTGGCGGGAGCGGGAGTGAACACCGGGGAGCTGTTTTTT
TRBJ2-2	.	TRBV13	TRBD2	CASSPLAAKNTGELFF	TGTGCCAGCAGCCCCCTAGCGGCGAAGAACACCGGGGAGCTGTTTTTT
TRBJ2-3	.	TRBV6-5	.	CASSYSGGLVDTQYF	TGTGCCAGCAGTTACAGTGGGGGGTTGGTAGATACGCAGTATTTT
TRBJ1-6	.	TRBV6-5	TRBD1	CASRRQGAVSPLHF	TGTGCCAGCAGACGACAGGGGGCGGTATCACCCCTCCACTTT
TRBJ2-5	.	TRBV2	.	CASRASTSSQETQYF	TGTGCCAGCAGAGCGAGTACTAGTTCCCAAGAGACCCAGTACTTC
TRBJ1-5	.	TRBV11-2	.	CASSLGRGAGGNQPQHF	TGTGCCAGCAGCTTAGGGCGGGGGGCAGGAGGCAATCAGCCCCAGCATTTT
TRBJ2-2	.	TRBV4-1	TRBD2	CASSRISGRAGELFF	TGCGCCAGCAGCCGGATTAGCGGGAGAGCCGGGGAGCTGTTTTTT
TRBJ2-2	.	TRBV28	TRBD2	CASGLAGSGELFF	TGTGCCAGCGGACTAGCGGGATCCGGGGAGCTGTTTTTT
TRBJ2-7	.	TRBV27	TRBD1	CASRARRDRRPYEQYF	TGTGCCAGCAGGGCCCGCCGGGACAGGCGTCCCTACGAGCAGTACTTC
TRBJ1-1	.	TRBV5-1	TRBD1	CASRWRQGLTEAFF	TGCGCCAGCAGATGGAGACAGGGGCTAACTGAAGCTTTCTTT
TRBJ1-5	.	TRBV5-6	.	CASSSRRRVQPQHF	TGTGCCAGCAGCTCCCGCAGACGGGTACAGCCCCAGCATTTT
TRBJ1-3	.	TRBV18	.	CASSPSGSSGNTIYF	TGTGCCAGCTCACCTTCGGGAAGTTCTGGAAACACCATATATTTT
TRBJ2-3	.	TRBV27	.	CASTPDGLTDTQYF	TGTGCCAGCACGCCGGACGGACTCACAGATACGCAGTATTTT
TRBJ1-2	.	TRBV27	.	CASSLVSNYGYTF	TGTGCCAGCAGTTTGGTTAGTAACTATGGCTACACCTTC